This entry lists 13 T cell receptor beta chains sequenced from one sample in a study of OX40 agonist ivuxolimab in advanced cancers. Produced via immunoSEQ multiplex PCR; TCRdb's table is partial and in-frame only. In the table there are some 64,000 clones, 80% to 95% of which are singletons. The material sequenced was CD4+ or CD8+ T cells sorted from blood, taken in a trial of the OX40 agonist ivuxolimab. The receptors come from an adult with an advanced solid tumor such as melanoma, head and neck, liver or kidney cancer.

This rearrangement joins TRBV4-1 to TRBJ2-1, with 10 bases matching TRBD2. V lost 0 bases, J lost 12 bases, and 5 bases stayed unmatched. The CDR3 is 14 amino acids. CDR1 and CDR2 from the germline V gene are MGHRA and YSYEKL. As DNA, the CDR3 is TGCGCCAGCAGCCAAGAACTCAGCGGGGGGGGGCAGTTCTTC. Translation gives CASSQELSGGGQFF.

The rearrangement joins TRBV27 to TRBJ1-2; TRBD1 matches at 9 bases. Germline CDR1 and CDR2: MNHEY and SMNVEV (reference sequence). The CDR3 length is 15 residues. Trimming at V came to 5 bases and at J to 4 bases, leaving 8 bases not matched to a gene. CDR3 sequence reads: CASSVQGAQGYGYTF. The DNA of the CDR3 is TGTGCCAGCAGTGTACAGGGGGCGCAGGGCTATGGCTACACCTTC.

V usage is TRBV9 and J usage is TRBJ2-1, with a tentative D call TRBD2 (5 bases). From germline, CDR1 is SGDLS and CDR2 YYNGEE. The CDR3 spans 16 residues. V lost 0 bases and J 6 bases, leaving 16 bases between the germline ends. The CDR3 reads CASSVERSSHTNEQFF. Written as DNA, the CDR3 is TGTGCCAGCAGCGTAGAGCGGTCTAGCCATACCAATGAGCAGTTCTTC.

J is TRBJ1-2 and V is TRBV11-2, with 7 bases lining up with TRBD1. Germline V CDR1 and CDR2: SGHAT, FQNNGV. The CDR3 has 15 amino acids. V shed 3 bases and J 10 bases; nucleotides not matched to a gene: 14. The CDR3 is CASSFLQTGQNFYTF. CDR3 DNA: TGTGCCAGCAGCTTTTTGCAAACGGGACAGAACTTCTACACCTTC.

The rearrangement joins TRBV5-1 to TRBJ1-2, with D tentatively TRBD1 (5 bases). Trimming took 0 bases from V and 4 from J, leaving 10 bases between them. Looked up from germline, CDR1 is SGHRS and CDR2 is YFSETQ. This CDR3 contains 14 residues. The CDR3 region has the DNA TGCGCCAGCAGCTTGGACAGGTTGACCTATGGCTACACCTTC. It translates to CASSLDRLTYGYTF. The variable domain in full, with the rest retrieved from reference TRBV5-1 and TRBJ1-2, is KAGVTQTPRYLIKTRGQQVTLSCSPISGHRSVSWYQQTPGQGLQFLFEYFSETQRNKGNFPGRFSGRQFSNSRSEMNVSTLELGDSALYLCASSLDRLTYGYTFGSGTRLTVV.

The gene calls are TRBV19 and TRBJ1-5; D perhaps matches TRBD1 (5 bases). V was pared by 4 bases and J by 4 bases, with 11 bases between. This CDR3 spans 14 amino acids. Looked up from germline, CDR1 is LNHDA and CDR2 is SQIVND (reference sequence). This CDR3 reads CASSRSGSNQPQHF. The CDR3 region has the DNA TGTGCCAGTAGTAGGTCAGGGAGTAATCAGCCCCAGCATTTT.

The table lists this clone with a count of one. The chain combines TRBV10-3 with TRBJ2-1, with D uncertain. Between the trimmed V and J ends, which lost 3 bases and 6 bases, there was a span of 12 bases. Looked up from germline, CDR1 is ENHRY and CDR2 is SYGVKD. The CDR3 spans 14 residues. Here the CDR3 DNA reads TGTGCCATCAGTGATCACCCTCCTATCAATGAGCAGTTCTTC. Translated, it gives CAISDHPPINEQFF.

The chain employs TRBV29-1 and TRBJ2-7; perhaps D is TRBD1 or TRBD2 (5 bases each). The CDR3 spans 12 residues. V shed 6 bases and J shed 3 bases, with 12 bases lying between them. Germline loops: CDR1 SQVTM, CDR2 ANQGSEA. Here the CDR3 reads CSVVGVSYEQYF. The CDR3 nucleotides read TGCAGCGTGGTGGGGGTGAGCTACGAGCAGTACTTC.

The chain has TRBV5-4 and TRBJ2-3, with D possibly matching TRBD2 (6 bases). This CDR3 is 19 amino acids long. CDR1 is SGHNT, CDR2 YYREEE, per germline (reference sequence). Between the trimmed V and J ends, which lost 4 bases and 2 bases, there was a span of 26 bases. CDR3 coding DNA: TGTGCCAGCAGCCCCGGAGGGCTAGCAGGCCCCACTGACACAGATACGCAGTATTTT. Its protein is CASSPGGLAGPTDTDTQYF.

The V and J genes are TRBV2 and TRBJ1-1, with 7 bases aligning to TRBD1. The ends lost 7 bases at V and 0 bases at J; junction bases unmatched: 8. CDR1 and CDR2 from the germline V gene are SNHLY and FYNNEI. CDR3 length: 15 residues. The CDR3 is CASKQGQWMNTEAFF. The DNA of the CDR3 is TGTGCCAGCAAACAGGGGCAATGGATGAACACTGAAGCTTTCTTT.

The J gene is TRBJ1-1, the V gene TRBV19, with D possibly matching TRBD1 (6 bases). The V gene's germline CDR1 is LNHDA and CDR2 SQIVND (reference sequence). Between the trimmed V and J ends, which lost 6 bases and 2 bases, there was a span of 13 bases. The CDR3 spans 14 residues. The CDR3 reads CASRAGAVNTEAFF. As DNA, the CDR3 is TGTGCCAGTAGGGCAGGGGCCGTTAACACTGAAGCTTTCTTT.

The chain joins TRBV18 to TRBJ2-7; perhaps TRBD1 as D (6 bases). Trimming took off 1 base at V and 2 bases at J, with 18 bases between the two ends. The CDR3 runs to 17 residues. CDR1 and CDR2 from the germline V gene are KGHSH and LQKENI. The CDR3 region is CASSPLTRTAETYEQYF. DNA of the CDR3: TGTGCCAGCTCACCACTAACTCGGACAGCTGAAACCTACGAGCAGTACTTC.

The rearrangement uses TRBV28 and TRBJ2-1, with 13 positions matching TRBD2. Unmatched junction bases numbered 5, after V lost 5 bases and J lost 10 bases. Germline-derived CDR1 and CDR2 are MDHEN and SYDVKM. The CDR3 runs to 14 residues. The CDR3 is CASSGGTSGEEQFF. The CDR3 nucleotides read TGTGCCAGCAGTGGCGGGACTAGCGGGGAGGAGCAGTTCTTC.